The next 8 T cell receptor beta chains were all read from a single sample in a study of cytomegalovirus exposure and HLA in healthy donors. The PCR used 60 Vbeta and 13 Jbeta primers. The data were produced by immunoSEQ multiplex PCR, yet TCRdb's version contains in-frame clones alone and is incomplete. The repertoire holds about 150,000 clones, with about 74% as singletons. Sequencing used PBMCs. The receptors were sampled from a woman aged 40 to 50 in good health and CMV-seronegative.

Details on this clone: The same CDR3 also results from other DNA sequences found in this sample. The CDR3 here is CASGTGNQPQHF. Here the CDR3 DNA reads TGTGCCAGCGGGACAGGCAATCAGCCCCAGCATTTT. The genes are TRBV28 and TRBJ1-5; 7 bases agree with TRBD1. Germline CDR1 reads MDHEN; CDR2 reads SYDVKM. Trimming cost V 8 bases and J 2 bases; bases outside gene matches: 0. The CDR3 totals 12 residues.

The chain couples TRBV10-2 to TRBJ2-3, with D maybe TRBD1 (6 bases). Trimming pared 4 bases from V and 4 bases from J, leaving 12 bases between. This CDR3 comprises 14 residues. Germline V gene data show CDR1 as WSHSY and CDR2 as SAAADI. The CDR3 bases are TGCGCCAGCAGTGTGGCAGGGGCACCAGATACGCAGTATTTT. Translating it yields CASSVAGAPDTQYF.

This chain links TRBV18 with TRBJ1-4; D is uncertain. The germline V gene encodes CDR1 KGHSH and CDR2 LQKENI. The CDR3 consists of 16 residues. Trimming left V 1 base short and J 3 bases short, with 12 bases between. The DNA of the CDR3 is TGTGCCAGCTCACCACAAGCGGTAAAGGCTAATGAAAAACTGTTTTTT. It translates to CASSPQAVKANEKLFF.

The chain recombines TRBV28 with TRBJ1-2; 10 bases match TRBD1. The CDR3 totals 15 residues. The V segment lost 5 bases and the J segment 8 bases; nucleotides outside the gene matches: 11. The germline V gene encodes CDR1 MDHEN and CDR2 SYDVKM. The CDR3 region is CASSLPGQGLSGYTF. CDR3 bases: TGTGCCAGCAGTCTGCCGGGACAGGGGTTGAGCGGCTACACCTTC.

The chain is built from TRBV6-5 and TRBJ2-1; a weak D match, TRBD2 (5 bases). This CDR3 comprises 14 residues. Germline V lookup: CDR1 MNHEY, CDR2 SVGAGI. The V end lost 4 bases, the J end lost 12 bases, and 19 bases lay between the germline ends. CDR3 sequence: CASSSLESRRGQFF. The CDR3 DNA follows: TGTGCCAGCAGTTCACTAGAATCTAGACGGGGGCAGTTCTTC.

The chain joins TRBV7-9 to TRBJ1-4; the D gene is possibly TRBD1 (6 bases). The CDR3 is 14 residues long. V lost 3 bases to trimming and J lost 3 bases, with 8 bases between them. Germline CDR1 SEHNR, CDR2 FQNEAQ (reference sequence). This chain's CDR3 is CASSFTGPNEKLFF. The CDR3 region has the DNA TGTGCCAGCAGCTTTACAGGGCCTAATGAAAAACTGTTTTTT.

This clone was seen a few times. The rearrangement joins TRBV5-1 to TRBJ2-3, with TRBD2 matching over 8 bases. Germline assignment: CDR1 SGHRS and CDR2 YFSETQ. The CDR3 runs to 16 residues. The J segment lost 5 bases and the V segment lost 0 bases, leaving 8 bases of the junction unmatched. DNA for the CDR3: TGCGCCAGCAGCTTGGAGGCGGGGGGAGCCCTAGATACGCAGTATTTT. Translated: CASSLEAGGALDTQYF.

The rearrangement uses TRBV13 and TRBJ1-1; possibly TRBD1 for D (5 bases). This CDR3 spans 16 amino acids. V lost 2 bases and J lost 5, with 18 bases in between. Germline loops: CDR1 PRHDT, CDR2 FYEKMQ (reference sequence). The CDR3 region has the DNA TGTGCCAGCAGCTTATGGGAGGGGTGGGGAAGGACTGAAGCTTTCTTT. It specifies CASSLWEGWGRTEAFF.